This T cell receptor beta chain was identified in a study of control samples from healthy donors and cancer patients. Assay used: immunoSEQ multiplex PCR; TCRdb lists only in-frame clones, some missing. The sample carries more than 85,000 clones, 70% to 85% recorded once. Looked up from germline, CDR1 is SNHLY and CDR2 is FYNNEI. This CDR3 comprises 15 residues. After removal of 4 bases from V and 2 bases from J, the junction contained 4 bases not matched to a gene. The rearrangement links TRBV2 to TRBJ2-3, with 9 bases matching TRBD2. The receptor was derived from a man in his sixties or seventies with lung cancer. The specimen sequenced was PBMCs. The CDR3 nucleotides read TGTGCCAGCAGTGTCCTAGCGGGGAACACAGATACGCAGTATTTT. The encoded protein is CASSVLAGNTDTQYF.